This TCR beta chain was documented in a study of T cells in localized non-small cell lung cancer. Findings and limits, study-wide: Appearances in adjacent lung were noted for a median 57 of the top 100 tumor clones. Peak T cell clonality was found in uninvolved adjacent lung, exceeding tumor. Blood T cell density predicted longer survival; adjacent-lung clonality, shorter. Sequencing involved a lone tumor region, leaving heterogeneity possible.

Clones were sequenced by immunoSEQ multiplex PCR, and TCRdb holds only the in-frame ones, with some missing. In the table there are 40,000 to 55,000 clones, 80% of which are singletons. The sample holds a few counts of this clone. The antigen remains undetermined. Germline assignment: CDR1 SGDLS and CDR2 YYNGEE. The CDR3 consists of 15 residues. Trimming removed 1 base at V and 2 bases at J, with 11 bases between. Sample: PBMCs, taken before any cancer treatment. The TCR originated in a woman aged 40-69 years with stage II lung adenocarcinoma. The chain combines TRBV9 with TRBJ2-3; D uncertain. CDR3 loop: CASSVTRGTTDTQYF. In nucleotides, the CDR3 is TGTGCCAGCAGCGTAACCCGAGGTACCACAGATACGCAGTATTTT.